This T cell receptor beta chain was obtained from a study of vaccination effects on CD4 cells after COVID-19. The overall study: After the second dose, samples were taken at median day 72.

Assay: immunoSEQ multiplex PCR; the TCRdb copy retains only in-frame clones and omits some. The table has about 69,000 clones, less than 80% seen once. In regard to this clone: Its specificity is not known.

CDR1 is SGHKS, CDR2 YYEKEE, per germline (reference sequence). V lost 1 base to trimming and J lost 6 bases; unmatched junction nucleotides: 5. The CDR3 covers 15 residues. Using viral peptide pools, the ViraFEST assay grew out antigen-specific CD4+ T cells prior to sequencing. Following culture for roughly 10 days, CD4+ T cells were isolated. Participants each got two BNT162b2 or mRNA-1273 vaccine doses. It was on days 3 and 7 that half the medium was replaced with IL-2 medium. The sequence derives from a human donor who received a COVID-19 vaccine. This material consisted of CD4+ T cells from PBMCs cultured with HCoV-OC43 spike peptides, taken after COVID-19 vaccination. Noted subset: HCoV-OC43 spike overlapping peptide pool stimulation. This chain uses TRBV5-5 with TRBJ2-1, with 9 bases identical to TRBD1. The CDR3 coding sequence is TGTGCCAGCAGCTTGACGGGACAGGGTAGCAATGAGCAGTTCTTC. Translation gives CASSLTGQGSNEQFF.